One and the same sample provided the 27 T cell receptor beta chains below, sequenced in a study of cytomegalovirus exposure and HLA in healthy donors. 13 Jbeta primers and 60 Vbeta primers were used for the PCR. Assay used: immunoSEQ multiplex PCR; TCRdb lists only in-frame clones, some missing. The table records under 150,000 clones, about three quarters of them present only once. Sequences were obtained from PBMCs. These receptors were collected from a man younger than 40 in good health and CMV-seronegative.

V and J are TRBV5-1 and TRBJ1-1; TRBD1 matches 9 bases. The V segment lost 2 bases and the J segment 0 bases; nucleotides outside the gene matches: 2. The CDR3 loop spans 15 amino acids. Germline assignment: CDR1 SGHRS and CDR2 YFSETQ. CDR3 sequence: CASSLGQGLNTEAFF. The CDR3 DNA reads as TGCGCCAGCAGCTTAGGACAGGGGTTGAACACTGAAGCTTTCTTT.

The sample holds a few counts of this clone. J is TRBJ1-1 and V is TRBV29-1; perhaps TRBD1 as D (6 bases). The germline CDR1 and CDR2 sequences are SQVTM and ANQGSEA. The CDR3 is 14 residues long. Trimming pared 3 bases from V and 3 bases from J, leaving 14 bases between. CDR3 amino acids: CSVEPQGRDTEAFF. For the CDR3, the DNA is TGCAGCGTTGAGCCACAGGGTCGGGACACTGAAGCTTTCTTT.

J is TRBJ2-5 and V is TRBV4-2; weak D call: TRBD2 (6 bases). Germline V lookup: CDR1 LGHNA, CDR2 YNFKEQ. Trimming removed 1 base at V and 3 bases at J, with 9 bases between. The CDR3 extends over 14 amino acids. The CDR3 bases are TGTGCCAGCAGCCAAGGGACGGGAGAAGAGACCCAGTACTTC. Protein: CASSQGTGEETQYF.

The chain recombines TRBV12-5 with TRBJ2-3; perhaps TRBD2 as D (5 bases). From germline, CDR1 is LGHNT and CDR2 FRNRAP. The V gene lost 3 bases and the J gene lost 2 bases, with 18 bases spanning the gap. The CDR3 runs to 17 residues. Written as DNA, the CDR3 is TGTGCTAGTGGTTTTTTAATCGGGGTTCGGATCACAGATACGCAGTATTTT. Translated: CASGFLIGVRITDTQYF.

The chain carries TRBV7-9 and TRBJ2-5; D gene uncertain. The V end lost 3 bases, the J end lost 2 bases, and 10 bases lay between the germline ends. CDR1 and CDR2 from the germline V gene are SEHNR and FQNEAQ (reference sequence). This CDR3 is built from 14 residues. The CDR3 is CASSLPTPQETQYF. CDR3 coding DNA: TGTGCCAGCAGCTTGCCGACACCGCAAGAGACCCAGTACTTC. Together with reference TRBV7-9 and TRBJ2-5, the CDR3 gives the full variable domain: DTGVSQNPRHKITKRGQNVTFRCDPISEHNRLYWYRQTLGQGPEFLTYFQNEAQLEKSRLLSDRFSAERPKGSFSTLEIQRTEQGDSAMYLCASSLPTPQETQYFGPGTRLLVL.

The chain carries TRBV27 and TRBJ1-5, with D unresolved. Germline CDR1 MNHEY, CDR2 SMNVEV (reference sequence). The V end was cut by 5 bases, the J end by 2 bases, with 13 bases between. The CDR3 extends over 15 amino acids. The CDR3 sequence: CASSPETRGNQPQHF. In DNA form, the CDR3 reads TGTGCCAGCAGTCCAGAGACGCGGGGCAATCAGCCCCAGCATTTT.

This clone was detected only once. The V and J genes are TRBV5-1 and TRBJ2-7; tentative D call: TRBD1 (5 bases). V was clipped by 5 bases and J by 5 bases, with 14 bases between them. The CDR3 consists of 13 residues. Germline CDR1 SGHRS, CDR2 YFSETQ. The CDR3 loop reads CASRQTEDHEQYF. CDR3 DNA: TGCGCCAGCAGACAGACAGAAGACCACGAGCAGTACTTC.

The CDR3: CASSLTAAMKETQYF. The CDR3 DNA reads TGTGCCAGCAGCTTAACGGCGGCAATGAAAGAGACCCAGTACTTC. This chain joins TRBV7-9 and TRBJ2-5, with D unresolved. There are 15 residues in the CDR3. Germline V gene lookup returns CDR1 SEHNR and CDR2 FQNEAQ (reference sequence). The ends were cut back, 2 bases at V and 3 bases at J, with 13 bases in the middle.

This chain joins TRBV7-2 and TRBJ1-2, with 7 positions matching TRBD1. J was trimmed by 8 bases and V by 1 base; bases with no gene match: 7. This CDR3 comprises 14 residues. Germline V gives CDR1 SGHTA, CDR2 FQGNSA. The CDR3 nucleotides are TGTGCCAGCAGCTTAGTCCGACAGGGAGAGGGCTACACCTTC. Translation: CASSLVRQGEGYTF.

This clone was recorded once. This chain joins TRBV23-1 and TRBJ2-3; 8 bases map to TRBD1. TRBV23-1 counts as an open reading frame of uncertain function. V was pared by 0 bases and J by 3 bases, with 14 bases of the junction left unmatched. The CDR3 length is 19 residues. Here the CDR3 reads CASSQSDMGRGLGTDTQYF. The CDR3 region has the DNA TGCGCCAGCAGTCAATCAGATATGGGCAGGGGGCTTGGTACAGATACGCAGTATTTT.

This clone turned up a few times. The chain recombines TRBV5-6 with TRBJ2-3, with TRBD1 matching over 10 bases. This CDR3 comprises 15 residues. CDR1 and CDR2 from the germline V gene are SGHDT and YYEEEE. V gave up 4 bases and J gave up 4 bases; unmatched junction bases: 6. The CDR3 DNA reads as TGTGCCAGCAGCCTTCCCGGGACAGGGGCAGATACGCAGTATTTT. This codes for CASSLPGTGADTQYF.

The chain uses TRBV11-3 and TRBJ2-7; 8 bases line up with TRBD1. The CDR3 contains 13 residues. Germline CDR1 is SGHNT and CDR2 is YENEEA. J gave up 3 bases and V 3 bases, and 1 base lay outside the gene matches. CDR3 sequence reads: CASSLGQDYEQYF. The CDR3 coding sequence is TGTGCCAGCAGCTTGGGACAGGACTACGAGCAGTACTTC.

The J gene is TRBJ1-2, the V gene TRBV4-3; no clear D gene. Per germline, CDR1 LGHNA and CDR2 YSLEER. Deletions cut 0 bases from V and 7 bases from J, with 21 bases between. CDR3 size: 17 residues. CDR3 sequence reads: CASSQDSRTTWEGGYTF. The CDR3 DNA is TGCGCCAGCAGCCAAGACTCACGCACTACTTGGGAGGGTGGCTACACCTTC.

The CDR3 region is CASSLETGGDYGYTF. The DNA for the CDR3 is TGTGCCAGCAGCTTAGAGACAGGGGGCGACTATGGCTACACCTTC. This rearrangement joins TRBV7-9 to TRBJ1-2; 10 nucleotides align to TRBD1. Trimming removed 1 base from V and 3 bases from J; junction bases left unmatched: 2. This CDR3 has 15 residues. Germline V CDR1 and CDR2: SEHNR, FQNEAQ (reference sequence). Full variable domain (outside the CDR3, taken from reference TRBV7-9 and TRBJ1-2): DTGVSQNPRHKITKRGQNVTFRCDPISEHNRLYWYRQTLGQGPEFLTYFQNEAQLEKSRLLSDRFSAERPKGSFSTLEIQRTEQGDSAMYLCASSLETGGDYGYTFGSGTRLTVV.

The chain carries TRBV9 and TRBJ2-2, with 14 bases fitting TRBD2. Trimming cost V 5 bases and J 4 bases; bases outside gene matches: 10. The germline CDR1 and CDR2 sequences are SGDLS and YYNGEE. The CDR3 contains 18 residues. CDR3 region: CASRPGLAGGQGTGELFF. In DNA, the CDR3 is TGTGCCAGCAGGCCTGGACTAGCGGGGGGCCAGGGCACCGGGGAGCTGTTTTTT.

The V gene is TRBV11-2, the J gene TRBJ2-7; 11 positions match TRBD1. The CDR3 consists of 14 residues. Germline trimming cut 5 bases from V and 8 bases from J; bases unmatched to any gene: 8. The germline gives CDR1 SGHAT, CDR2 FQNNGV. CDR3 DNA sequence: TGTGCCAGCAGCCCCGGGACAGGGGGGAATCAGCAGTACTTC. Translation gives CASSPGTGGNQQYF.

CDR3: CAGRTQGFADTQYF. DNA of the CDR3: TGTGCCGGACGGACACAGGGATTTGCAGATACGCAGTATTTT. The chain couples TRBV7-9 to TRBJ2-3; TRBD1 is a possible D gene (6 bases). The CDR3 extends over 14 amino acids. V was pared by 11 bases and J by 4 bases, with 19 bases between. The germline gives CDR1 SEHNR, CDR2 FQNEAQ (reference sequence).

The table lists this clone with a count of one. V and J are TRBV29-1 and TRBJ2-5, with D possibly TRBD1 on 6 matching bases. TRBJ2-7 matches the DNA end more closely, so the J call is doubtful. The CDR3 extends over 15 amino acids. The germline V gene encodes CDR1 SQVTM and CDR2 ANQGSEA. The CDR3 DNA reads TGCAGCGTTGAATACACCGACAGGACGTCCTACGAGCAGTACTTC. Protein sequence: CSVEYTDRTSYEQYF.

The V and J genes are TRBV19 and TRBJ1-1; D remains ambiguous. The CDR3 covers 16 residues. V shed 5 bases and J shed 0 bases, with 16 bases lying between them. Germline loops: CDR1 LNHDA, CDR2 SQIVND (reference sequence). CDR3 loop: CASSPRPNGLNTEAFF. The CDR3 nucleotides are TGTGCCAGTAGTCCCAGGCCGAACGGATTGAACACTGAAGCTTTCTTT. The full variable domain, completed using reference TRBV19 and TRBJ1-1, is DGGITQSPKYLFRKEGQNVTLSCEQNLNHDAMYWYRQDPGQGLRLIYYSQIVNDFQKGDIAEGYSVSREKKESFPLTVTSAQKNPTAFYLCASSPRPNGLNTEAFFGQGTRLTVV.

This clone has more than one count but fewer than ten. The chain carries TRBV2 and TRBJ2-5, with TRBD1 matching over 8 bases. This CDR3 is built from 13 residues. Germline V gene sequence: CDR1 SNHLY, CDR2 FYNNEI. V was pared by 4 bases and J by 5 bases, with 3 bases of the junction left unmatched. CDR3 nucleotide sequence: TGTGCCAGCAGTGGGACAGGGTGGGAGACCCAGTACTTC. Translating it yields CASSGTGWETQYF.

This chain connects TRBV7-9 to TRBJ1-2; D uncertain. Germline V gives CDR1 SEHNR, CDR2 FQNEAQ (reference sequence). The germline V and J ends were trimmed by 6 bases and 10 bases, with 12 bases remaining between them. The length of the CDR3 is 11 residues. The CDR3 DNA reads TGTGCCAGCAGGGTGGGCGTTACCTACACCTTC. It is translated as CASRVGVTYTF.

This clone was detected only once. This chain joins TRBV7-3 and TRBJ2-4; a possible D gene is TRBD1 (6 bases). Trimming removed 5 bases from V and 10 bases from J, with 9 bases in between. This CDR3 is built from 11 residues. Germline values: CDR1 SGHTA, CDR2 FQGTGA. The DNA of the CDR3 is TGTGCCAGCAGCCAAGGGGGAATTCAGTACTTC. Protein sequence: CASSQGGIQYF.

The CDR3 is CASSSNLRGTEAFF. CDR3 coding DNA: TGTGCCAGCAGCTCCAACTTAAGGGGCACTGAAGCTTTCTTT. The genes are TRBV5-5 and TRBJ1-1, with D perhaps TRBD1 (5 bases). This CDR3 is 14 amino acids long. The ends were cut back, 3 bases at V and 4 bases at J, with 13 bases in the middle. CDR1 is SGHKS and CDR2 is YYEKEE in the germline V gene (reference sequence).

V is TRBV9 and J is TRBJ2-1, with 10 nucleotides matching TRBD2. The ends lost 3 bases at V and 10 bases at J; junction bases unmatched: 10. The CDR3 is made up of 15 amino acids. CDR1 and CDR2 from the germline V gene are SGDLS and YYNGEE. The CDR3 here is CASSAQAGGVAEQFF. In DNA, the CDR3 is TGTGCCAGCAGCGCCCAAGCGGGGGGGGTTGCGGAGCAGTTCTTC.

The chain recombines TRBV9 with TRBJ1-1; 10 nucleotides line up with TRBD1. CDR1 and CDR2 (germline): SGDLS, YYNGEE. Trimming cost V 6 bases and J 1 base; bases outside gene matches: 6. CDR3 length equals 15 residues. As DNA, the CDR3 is TGTGCCAGCACCGGGACAGGGGTTGGGAACACTGAAGCTTTCTTT. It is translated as CASTGTGVGNTEAFF.

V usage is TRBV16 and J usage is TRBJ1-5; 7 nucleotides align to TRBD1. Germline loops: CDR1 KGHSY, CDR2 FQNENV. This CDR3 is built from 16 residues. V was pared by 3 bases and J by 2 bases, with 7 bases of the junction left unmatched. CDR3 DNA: TGTGCCAGCAGCCATCCGGGGGACAGCCGCAATCAGCCCCAGCATTTT. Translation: CASSHPGDSRNQPQHF. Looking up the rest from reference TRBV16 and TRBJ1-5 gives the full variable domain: GEEVAQTPKHLVRGEGQKAKLYCAPIKGHSYVFWYQQVLKNEFKFLISFQNENVFDETGMPKERFSAKCLPNSPCSLEIQATKLEDSAVYFCASSHPGDSRNQPQHFGDGTRLSIL.

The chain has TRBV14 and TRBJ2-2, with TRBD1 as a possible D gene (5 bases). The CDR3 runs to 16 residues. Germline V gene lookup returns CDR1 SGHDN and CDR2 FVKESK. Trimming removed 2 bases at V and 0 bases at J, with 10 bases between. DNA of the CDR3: TGTGCCAGCAGCCAAAGACAGCCAACGAACACCGGGGAGCTGTTTTTT. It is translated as CASSQRQPTNTGELFF.